The clone carrying this TCR beta chain has ten or more counts. What it binds is not known. V lost 3 bases to trimming and J lost 2 bases, with 13 bases between them. The CDR3 contains 15 residues. Germline V gene sequence: CDR1 LGHNA, CDR2 YNFKEQ. The sample belongs to a study of blood T cells in healthy people across ages. For the second PCR, which ran for 7 to 11 cycles, a sample-barcoded 5' primer and a J-beta primer mix were used. A 12-random-nucleotide template-switch adaptor tagged each cDNA molecule. MiXCR, run by TCRdb on the 5' RACE reads, gives a single entry per CDR3 protein. The data show roughly 500,000 distinct CDR3 sequences, 25% to 30% seen once. Whole-study findings and limits: A roughly linear fall in TCR beta diversity per million T cells was seen with increasing age. CMV status of donors was unknown, possibly confounding expanded clonotype changes.

The chain carries TRBV4-2 and TRBJ2-5; TRBD1 might be the D (5 bases). Sequenced: blood. This TCR was recovered from a woman in her sixties or seventies in good health. CDR3 protein: CASSHSGAPQETQYF. DNA of the CDR3: TGTGCCAGCAGCCATTCTGGGGCACCTCAAGAGACCCAGTACTTC.